Listed below are T cell receptor beta chains from one sample, sequenced in a study of cytomegalovirus exposure and HLA in healthy donors. Generated by immunoSEQ multiplex PCR, the TCRdb table keeps only in-frame clones and is missing some. The sample yields roughly 100,000 clones, over 75% seen once. Material for sequencing was PBMCs. The receptors here all came from a man in his fifties or sixties in good health and CMV-seropositive. Each CDR3 is given with its conserved first and last residue. The order of the fields is clone size, D gene, J gene, V gene, CDR3 DNA, CDR3 protein. D genes are given only for firm matches. Size tells how often a clone was seen (once, few, many) or the class of an expanded clone, and some rows leave it out.

- - TRBJ2-3 TRBV5-4 TGTGCCAGCAGCTTGGGGGGCGCGGATACGCAGTATTTT CASSLGGADTQYF
- - TRBJ2-5 TRBV7-8 TGTGCCAGCAGCTACATCAGGGGTCAAGAGACCCAGTACTTC CASSYIRGQETQYF
- TRBD2 TRBJ2-3 TRBV5-1 TGCGCCAGCAGCCTTCCTAGCGGGGGCAGCACAGATACGCAGTATTTT CASSLPSGGSTDTQYF
- TRBD1 TRBJ1-5 TRBV5-1 TGCGCCAGCAGCTTGGCCGGGACAGGAAACAAAAATAGCAATCAGCCCCAGCATTTT CASSLAGTGNKNSNQPQHF
- TRBD1 TRBJ2-5 TRBV27 TGTGCCAGCAGTTTGGGACAGGGGACTGGGGAGACCCAGTACTTC CASSLGQGTGETQYF
- - TRBJ2-7 TRBV19 TGTGCCAGTAGTGGGCCCTTTGGGGACTCCTACGAGCAGTACTTC CASSGPFGDSYEQYF
- TRBD1 TRBJ1-6 TRBV6-1 TGTGCCAGCAGGACAGGGGAATCCTATAATTCACCCCTCCACTTT CASRTGESYNSPLHF
few TRBD2 TRBJ2-3 TRBV6-4 TGTGCCAGCAGTGACTCTAGCGGGGGGGCCACAGATACGCAGTATTTT CASSDSSGGATDTQYF
- TRBD1 TRBJ1-3 TRBV9 TGTGCCAGCAGCGCCCAATATCGCCGACAGGGTCGAGAAAACACCATATATTTT CASSAQYRRQGRENTIYF
- TRBD1 TRBJ2-5 TRBV5-5 TGTGCCAGCAGCTGGACGGCAGGGGGCTTCGCAGAGACCCAGTACTTC CASSWTAGGFAETQYF
- TRBD1 TRBJ1-2 TRBV30 TGTGCCTGGACCCCCTCATCGACAGGGGACTATGGCTACACCTTC CAWTPSSTGDYGYTF
- TRBD2 TRBJ2-1 TRBV29-1 TGCAGCGTCAGGGCGGGGGGATACAATGAGCAGTTCTTC CSVRAGGYNEQFF
- TRBD2 TRBJ2-7 TRBV6-5 TGTGCCAGCAGTTACCGGGCGGGGGGTACCTACGAGCAGTACTTC CASSYRAGGTYEQYF
- - TRBJ2-3 TRBV19 TGTGCCAGTACCCAACCGGGACAAAAAGGGCATACGCAGTATTTT CASTQPGQKGHTQYF
- - TRBJ2-1 TRBV2 TGTGCCAGCAGTGGCCGGGGGTTAGCGTCGAATGAGCAGTTCTTC CASSGRGLASNEQFF
- - TRBJ2-5 TRBV5-1 TGCGCCAGCAGCTCCTCGCTGCGCCAAGAGACCCAGTACTTC CASSSSLRQETQYF
- - TRBJ2-3 TRBV6-4 TGTGCCAGCAGTGAGCAGGGCTTGACAGATACGCAGTATTTT CASSEQGLTDTQYF
- - TRBJ2-2 TRBV19 TGTGCCAGTAGTGCCCCCCTAGGAGGCACCGGGGAGCTGTTTTTT CASSAPLGGTGELFF
- TRBD2 TRBJ2-3 TRBV5-1 TGCGCCAGCAGCAACTTAGCGGGGGGAGATACGCAGTATTTT CASSNLAGGDTQYF
- - TRBJ2-7 TRBV5-4 TGTGCCAGCAGCTTGGGGGGGAGGACGGGTCGCGAGCAGTACTTC CASSLGGRTGREQYF
- TRBD1 TRBJ2-2 TRBV18 TGTGCCAGCTCAGTGGGACAGGGTGACACCGGGGAGCTGTTTTTT CASSVGQGDTGELFF
- - TRBJ1-1 TRBV4-1 TGCGCCAGCAGCCAAGAATTCGCAGACACTGAAGCTTTCTTT CASSQEFADTEAFF
- - TRBJ1-3 TRBV11-2 TGTGCCAGCAGCTTACAGGGGCACGAAAACACCATATATTTT CASSLQGHENTIYF
once - TRBJ2-1 TRBV5-1 TGCGCCAGCAGCTTGGGACTACTCAATGAGCAGTTCTTC CASSLGLLNEQFF
- TRBD1 TRBJ2-1 TRBV9 TGTGCCAGCAGCGTGGGACAGGGCTCCTACAATGAGCAGTTCTTC CASSVGQGSYNEQFF
few TRBD2 TRBJ2-7 TRBV7-8 TGTGCCAGCAGCCCCCACCGGACTAGCGGGGGGAGGACCTACGAGCAGTACTTC CASSPHRTSGGRTYEQYF
- - TRBJ1-2 TRBV5-4 TGTGCCAGCAGACCACAGGGAGATAACTATGGCTACACCTTC CASRPQGDNYGYTF
- TRBD1 TRBJ2-3 TRBV6-5 TGTGCCAGCAGATTGGGACAGTACACAGATACGCAGTATTTT CASRLGQYTDTQYF
- - TRBJ1-5 TRBV28 TGTGCCAGCAGTTTCTCTGACAGAGACAATCAGCCCCAGCATTTT CASSFSDRDNQPQHF
- - TRBJ2-1 TRBV7-8 TGTGCCAGCAGCTTTAGGGAGTCTTCGAGCTCCTACAATGAGCAGTTCTTC CASSFRESSSSYNEQFF
- - TRBJ1-2 TRBV4-3 TGCGCCAGCAGCCAAGAGGGGGGGGCCCGGTATGGCTACACCTTC CASSQEGGARYGYTF
- - TRBJ1-4 TRBV5-1 TGCGCCAGCAGTGAGGGCACTAATGAAAAACTGTTTTTT CASSEGTNEKLFF
once - TRBJ2-3 TRBV5-1 TGCGCCAGCAGCATAGTGACGGGGACAGATACGCAGTATTTT CASSIVTGTDTQYF
- TRBD2 TRBJ2-3 TRBV7-7 TGTGCCAGCAGCCAGGGACTAGCGGGGAGCACCACAGATACGCAGTATTTT CASSQGLAGSTTDTQYF
- TRBD1 TRBJ2-5 TRBV28 TGTGCCAGCAGACCCCTACAGGGGAAGGGGGATGAGACCCAGTACTTC CASRPLQGKGDETQYF
- - TRBJ2-1 TRBV18 TGTGCCAGCTCACCAAGTCAAACCCGGTGGTTCTTC CASSPSQTRWFF
- - TRBJ1-6 TRBV19 TGTGCCAGTAGTGGAGAGTATAATTCACCCCTCCACTTT CASSGEYNSPLHF
- - TRBJ1-2 TRBV7-3 TGTGCCAGCAGCCCATCGGGAGTAATGTTGTATGGCTACACCTTC CASSPSGVMLYGYTF
- TRBD1 TRBJ1-6 TRBV15 TGTGCCACCAGCGGGACAGGGGTGGATTCACCCCTCCACTTT CATSGTGVDSPLHF